These 5 T cell receptor beta chains were sequenced from one sample in a study of T cell responses to AZD1222 COVID-19 vaccine. Here immunoSEQ multiplex PCR was the method, and the copy in TCRdb shows in-frame clones only, minus some. The sample shows around 150,000 clones, 75% to 85% of them seen only once. Sequenced material: peripheral blood, taken 28 days after the second dose of the MenACWY control vaccine. The receptors were gathered from an adult who received the MenACWY meningococcal vaccine as a control.

This sequence joins TRBV28 and TRBJ1-5; 10 bases align to TRBD1. The CDR3 length is 17 residues. The V gene's germline CDR1 is MDHEN and CDR2 SYDVKM. V lost 8 bases to trimming and J lost 0 bases; unmatched junction nucleotides: 10. In nucleotides, the CDR3 is TGTGCCAGCCTTAATGACAGGGGGCCCTATAGCAATCAGCCCCAGCATTTT. Amino acid sequence: CASLNDRGPYSNQPQHF. Using reference TRBV28 and TRBJ1-5 for the parts outside the CDR3, the full variable domain is DVKVTQSSRYLVKRTGEKVFLECVQDMDHENMFWYRQDPGLGLRLIYFSYDVKMKEKGDIPEGYSVSREKKERFSLILESASTNQTSMYLCASLNDRGPYSNQPQHFGDGTRLSIL.

The genes are TRBV27 and TRBJ2-6; D remains ambiguous. Trimming stripped 5 bases from V and 2 bases from J, with 16 bases between. Germline V gives CDR1 MNHEY, CDR2 SMNVEV (reference sequence). The CDR3 has 17 amino acids. Written as DNA, the CDR3 is TGTGCCAGCAGTCACATTGGCGTCTCTCCTGGGGCCAACGTCCTGACTTTC. Protein product: CASSHIGVSPGANVLTF.

The V gene is TRBV6-5, the J gene TRBJ1-2; possibly TRBD1 for D (6 bases). Germline CDR1 and CDR2: MNHEY and SVGAGI. The CDR3 consists of 13 residues. V lost 6 bases to trimming and J lost 4 bases, with 12 bases between them. The CDR3 is CASSLTGTYGYTF. As DNA, the CDR3 is TGTGCCAGCAGCCTCACAGGGACCTATGGCTACACCTTC.

This chain links TRBV9 with TRBJ2-2; no clear D gene. Germline V CDR1 and CDR2: SGDLS, YYNGEE. V was shortened by 0 bases and J by 4 bases, with 4 bases between the two germline ends. This CDR3 region has 13 residues. In DNA form, the CDR3 reads TGTGCCAGCAGCGTAGGTTTCACCGGGGAGCTGTTTTTT. Protein sequence: CASSVGFTGELFF.

V gene TRBV19 combines with J gene TRBJ2-7, with 7 positions matching TRBD2. V shed 5 bases, J shed 2 bases, and the junction held 6 bases outside the gene matches. CDR3 size: 14 residues. Germline CDR1 and CDR2: LNHDA and SQIVND (reference sequence). The CDR3 reads CASSPSGIAYEQYF. CDR3 nucleotide sequence: TGTGCCAGTAGTCCCAGCGGGATAGCCTACGAGCAGTACTTC.